This TCR beta chain was found in a study of Ad26.COV2.S vaccination and SARS-CoV-2 variants. This CDR3 comprises 12 residues. Germline V gene sequence: CDR1 KGHSH, CDR2 LQKENI. V lost 2 bases and J lost 6, with 4 bases in between. A note on this clone: What it recognizes is unknown.

Only in-frame clones appear in the TCRdb table, and some are missing; sequencing was by immunoSEQ multiplex PCR. The table shows 350,000 to 500,000 clones, with roughly 87% occurring only once. Whole-study findings and limits: Analytic work on TCR breadth and depth might have understated the full extent of total T cell responses. Placebo and vaccine recipients had non-spike TCR breadth that was similar.

Treatment given: around 19 received Ad26.COV2.S at low or high dose, single or two shots; several received placebo; per-sample allocation not given. Sampling occurred on day 63 after the first vaccine or placebo injection. The sample consisted of peripheral blood, taken in a trial of Ad26.COV2.S vaccine versus placebo. This chain joins TRBV18 and TRBJ2-2; no clear D. The receptor was isolated from a person aged 18-65 years who received the Ad26.COV2.S COVID-19 vaccine or a placebo. CDR3 residues: CASSPTSGELFF. The CDR3 nucleotides read TGTGCCAGCTCACCAACCTCCGGGGAGCTGTTTTTT.